Below, 12 T cell receptor beta chains from the same sample are listed, as sequenced in a study of cytomegalovirus exposure and HLA in healthy donors. It was with 60 Vbeta and 13 Jbeta primers that the PCR ran. Clones were sequenced by immunoSEQ multiplex PCR, and TCRdb holds only the in-frame ones, with some missing. In the table there are 150,000 to 200,000 clones, over 75% of which are singletons. Sequenced input: PBMCs. The receptors come from a female donor in good health and CMV-seronegative.

This clone was counted a few times. The genes are TRBV7-9 and TRBJ1-4, with 9 bases that match TRBD1. CDR3 length equals 14 residues. V dropped 6 bases and J dropped 6; count of bases not matched to a gene: 5. In germline, CDR1 is SEHNR, CDR2 FQNEAQ (reference sequence). Here the CDR3 reads CASSPQGAHEKLFF. The CDR3 nucleotides are TGTGCCAGCAGTCCACAGGGGGCCCATGAAAAACTGTTTTTT.

J is TRBJ1-4 and V is TRBV10-3; 8 nucleotides line up with TRBD1. Losses at the gene ends were 6 bases for V and 6 bases for J; bases not matched to a gene: 3. Germline values: CDR1 ENHRY, CDR2 SYGVKD. This CDR3 has 13 residues. The CDR3, as DNA: TGTGCCATCAGGGACAGGGCCGATGAAAAACTGTTTTTT. Translated: CAIRDRADEKLFF.

The V gene is TRBV28, the J gene TRBJ2-1; possibly TRBD2 for D (5 bases). Germline loops: CDR1 MDHEN, CDR2 SYDVKM. The length of the CDR3 is 12 residues. The V end was cut by 7 bases, the J end by 6 bases, with 10 bases between. The CDR3 nucleotides are TGTGCCAGCAACGGGATGGGCAATGAGCAGTTCTTC. Encoded protein: CASNGMGNEQFF.

This clone was found a few times. V and J are TRBV30 and TRBJ2-3, with 13 bases that match TRBD2. Germline CDR1 is GTSNPN and CDR2 is SVGIG (reference sequence). The CDR3 is made up of 15 amino acids. Trimming removed 5 bases from V and 6 bases from J; junction bases left unmatched: 8. The CDR3 protein is CAWGSGLAGEDTQYF. As DNA, the CDR3 is TGTGCCTGGGGAAGTGGACTAGCGGGGGAGGATACGCAGTATTTT.

The chain has TRBV5-1 and TRBJ2-1, with D perhaps TRBD2 (7 bases). The germline CDR1 and CDR2 sequences are SGHRS and YFSETQ. V lost 0 bases to trimming and J lost 5 bases, with 12 bases between them. This CDR3 spans 15 amino acids. The CDR3 nucleotides read TGCGCCAGCAGCTTGGCGGGGGGCCCCGACAATGAGCAGTTCTTC. It encodes CASSLAGGPDNEQFF. Together with reference TRBV5-1 and TRBJ2-1, the CDR3 gives the full variable domain: KAGVTQTPRYLIKTRGQQVTLSCSPISGHRSVSWYQQTPGQGLQFLFEYFSETQRNKGNFPGRFSGRQFSNSRSEMNVSTLELGDSALYLCASSLAGGPDNEQFFGPGTRLTVL.

This chain connects TRBV28 to TRBJ1-5, with no clear D. V lost 2 bases to trimming and J lost 0 bases, with 8 bases between them. The CDR3 runs to 15 residues. The germline V gene encodes CDR1 MDHEN and CDR2 SYDVKM. DNA for the CDR3: TGTGCCAGCAGTTTAATAGAGGTTAGCAATCAGCCCCAGCATTTT. Translating it yields CASSLIEVSNQPQHF.

The genes are TRBV6-8 and TRBJ1-6; 7 bases fit TRBD1. The V and J ends lost 2 bases and 7 bases, in that order; junction bases with no gene match: 8. The germline CDR1 and CDR2 sequences are MNHGY and SAAAGT. The CDR3 covers 16 residues. The DNA for the CDR3 is TGTGCCAGCAGTTACCCACAGGGGCGCCAAAATTCACCCCTCCACTTT. This codes for CASSYPQGRQNSPLHF.

This clone was detected once. The V call is TRBV7-3, the J call TRBJ2-3; D perhaps matches TRBD2 (5 bases). Trimming removed 4 bases from V and 0 bases from J, with 17 bases in between. This CDR3 is 17 amino acids long. The V gene's germline CDR1 is SGHTA and CDR2 FQGTGA. The CDR3 sequence: CASSSGVRGPSTDTQYF. For the CDR3, the DNA is TGTGCCAGCAGCTCCGGGGTGCGCGGGCCTAGCACAGATACGCAGTATTTT.

The chain couples TRBV5-1 to TRBJ2-7; TRBD1 aligns across 10 bases. Germline values: CDR1 SGHRS, CDR2 YFSETQ. The V gene end was trimmed by 3 bases and the J gene end by 3 bases; junction bases not matched to a gene: 6. The CDR3 has 15 residues. In nucleotides, the CDR3 is TGCGCCAGCAGCTCGGGACAGGGGAGGATCTACGAGCAGTACTTC. Its protein product is CASSSGQGRIYEQYF.

V usage is TRBV5-1 and J usage is TRBJ1-4, with a possible D match to TRBD1 (5 bases). The V gene's germline CDR1 is SGHRS and CDR2 YFSETQ. The CDR3 covers 14 residues. With 0 bases removed from V and 7 bases from J, the gap between germline ends came to 10 bases. The CDR3 bases are TGCGCCAGCAGCTTGGTTCAGGGTGGTGAAAAACTGTTTTTT. It encodes CASSLVQGGEKLFF.

The CDR3 loop is CASSYTYGQGNQPQHF. The CDR3 DNA reads TGTGCCAGCAGTTACACCTACGGACAGGGAAATCAGCCCCAGCATTTT. The V gene is TRBV6-5, the J gene TRBJ1-5; 8 bases map to TRBD1. This CDR3 is 16 amino acids long. Unmatched junction bases numbered 7, after V lost 2 bases and J lost 4 bases. In germline, CDR1 is MNHEY, CDR2 SVGAGI.

This rearrangement joins TRBV4-3 to TRBJ1-3; D not resolved. CDR1 and CDR2 from the germline V gene are LGHNA and YSLEER. V lost 0 bases and J lost 1, with 13 bases in between. This CDR3 contains 17 residues. The CDR3 DNA follows: TGCGCCAGCAGCCAAGATCTTCAGGCACGTTCTGGAAACACCATATATTTT. Its protein is CASSQDLQARSGNTIYF.